The 7 T cell receptor beta chains listed next were all sequenced from one sample in a study of shared clonotypes between healthy human individuals. TCRdb keeps only in-frame clones here, not all; method: immunoSEQ multiplex PCR. The table shows around 2,000,000 clones, with about 94% occurring only once. Positive CCR7 selection of CD45RO-negative cells yielded the naive CD8 cells, and terminally differentiated effector memory CD45RA+ cells were excluded. Source material: naive CD8+ T cells sorted from blood. Source of these receptors: a man younger than 30 in good health.

This chain uses TRBV7-6 with TRBJ2-3; TRBD2 matches at 8 bases. Losses at the gene ends were 5 bases for V and 2 bases for J; bases not matched to a gene: 21. The CDR3 contains 20 residues. Germline CDR1 SGHVS, CDR2 FNYEAQ. Here the CDR3 DNA reads TGTGCCAGCAGCCCAACTGCGGTTAGCGGGACGGCCCCCCCCACAGATACGCAGTATTTT. It specifies CASSPTAVSGTAPPTDTQYF.

The chain links TRBV4-1 to TRBJ2-1; no clear D gene. Per the germline V gene, CDR1 is MGHRA and CDR2 is YSYEKL. V lost 0 bases to trimming and J lost 0 bases, with 6 bases between them. The CDR3 covers 15 residues. The CDR3 here is CASSQDPISYNEQFF. The CDR3 region has the DNA TGCGCCAGCAGCCAAGATCCTATCTCCTACAATGAGCAGTTCTTC.

This chain uses TRBV5-8 with TRBJ2-7, with D hard to call. CDR1 SGHTS and CDR2 YDEGEE come from the germline V gene. This CDR3 is 13 amino acids long. Trimming removed 4 bases at V and 4 bases at J, with 12 bases between. Written as DNA, the CDR3 is TGTGCCAGCAGCCATACTGGGGTTTACGAGCAGTACTTC. Protein product: CASSHTGVYEQYF.

A remark on this clone: The same CDR3 also results from other DNA sequences found in this sample. The gene calls are TRBV27 and TRBJ1-5, with D hard to call. Germline V gives CDR1 MNHEY, CDR2 SMNVEV (reference sequence). Trimming left V 3 bases short and J 1 base short, with 4 bases between. The length of the CDR3 is 13 residues. Here the CDR3 reads CASSLRSNQPQHF. CDR3 DNA: TGTGCCAGCAGTTTGAGGAGCAATCAGCCCCAGCATTTT.

The chain has TRBV27 and TRBJ2-5; 10 bases are shared with TRBD1. Germline V gene data show CDR1 as MNHEY and CDR2 as SMNVEV (reference sequence). V shed 4 bases and J 4 bases; nucleotides not matched to a gene: 12. The CDR3 spans 17 residues. The CDR3 nucleotides read TGTGCCAGCAGTTCCGGAATCGGGACAGGGGATCGAGAGACCCAGTACTTC. Amino acids: CASSSGIGTGDRETQYF.

The V and J genes are TRBV9 and TRBJ2-5; D is unclear. Germline CDR1 is SGDLS and CDR2 is YYNGEE. The CDR3 is made up of 15 amino acids. Deletions cut 0 bases from V and 2 bases from J, with 11 bases between. The CDR3 bases are TGTGCCAGCAGCGTAGCGCCCCAGGAACAAGAGACCCAGTACTTC. Residues: CASSVAPQEQETQYF.

The V and J genes are TRBV9 and TRBJ2-1, with D possibly called TRBD1 or TRBD2 (5 bases each). Germline V gene data show CDR1 as SGDLS and CDR2 as YYNGEE. The CDR3 covers 16 residues. The ends were cut back, 0 bases at V and 4 bases at J, with 14 bases in the middle. The CDR3: CASSVVLSGRYNEQFF. In DNA, the CDR3 is TGTGCCAGCAGCGTAGTTCTCTCGGGGCGTTACAATGAGCAGTTCTTC. The full variable domain, completed using reference TRBV9 and TRBJ2-1, is DSGVTQTPKHLITATGQRVTLRCSPRSGDLSVYWYQQSLDQGLQFLIQYYNGEERAKGNILERFSAQQFPDLHSELNLSSLELGDSALYFCASSVVLSGRYNEQFFGPGTRLTVL.